This paragraph covers one TCR beta chain sequence. Its antigen is not known. Data came from immunoSEQ multiplex PCR; TCRdb stores just in-frame clones and leaves some out. The sample carries some 19,000 clones, over 70% recorded once. This entry comes from a study of CD4 T cells in relation to SARS-CoV-2 and coronaviruses. Background on the study: PBMCs were cultured with antigen for roughly 9 days before TCR beta sequencing. Controls used an HIV-1 Nef peptide pool or no peptide. General study points: Pre-pandemic and post-infection samples never came from the same donor.

The CDR3 loop spans 14 amino acids. Germline V CDR1 and CDR2: SQVTM, ANQGSEA. Trimming took 2 bases from V and 1 from J; bases not matched to a gene: 4. The unexposed donors gave CD4+ T cells in about 2010-2018, prior to COVID-19. CD4+ T cells were isolated from the cells after roughly 11 days of culture. This TCR came from a human donor in good health. Sequencing used CD4+ T cells from PBMCs, cultured in vitro. The rearrangement joins TRBV29-1 to TRBJ1-1, with 7 bases matching TRBD1. The CDR3 DNA sequence: TGCAGCGTTGAAAAGGGGACAGCGAACACTGAAGCTTTCTTT. Amino acid sequence: CSVEKGTANTEAFF.